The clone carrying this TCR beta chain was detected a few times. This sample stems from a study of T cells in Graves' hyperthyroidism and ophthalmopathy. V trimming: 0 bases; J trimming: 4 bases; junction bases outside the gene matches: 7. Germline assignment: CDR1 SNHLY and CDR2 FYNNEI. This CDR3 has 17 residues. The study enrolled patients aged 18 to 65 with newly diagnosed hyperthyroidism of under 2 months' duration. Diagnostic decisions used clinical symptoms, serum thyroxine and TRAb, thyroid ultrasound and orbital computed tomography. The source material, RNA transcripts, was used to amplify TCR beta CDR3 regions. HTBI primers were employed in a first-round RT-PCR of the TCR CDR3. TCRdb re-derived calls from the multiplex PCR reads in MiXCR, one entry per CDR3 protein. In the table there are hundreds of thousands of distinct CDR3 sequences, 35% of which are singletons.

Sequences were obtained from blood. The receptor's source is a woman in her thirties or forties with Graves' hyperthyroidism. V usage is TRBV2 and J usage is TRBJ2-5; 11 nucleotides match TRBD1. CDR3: CASSEAAWTGGTETQYF. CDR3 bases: TGTGCCAGCAGTGAAGCGGCCTGGACAGGGGGCACAGAGACCCAGTACTTC.